The clone carrying this T cell receptor beta chain was seen a single time. Germline CDR1 reads SGHTA; CDR2 reads FQGNSA. This CDR3 has 14 amino acids. Trimming took 5 bases from V and 5 from J, leaving 15 bases between them. The data derive from a study of blood T cell repertoires in COVID-19. This table comes from immunoSEQ multiplex PCR, and its TCRdb copy is limited to in-frame clones, with some not included. The table includes some 490,000 clones, less than 90% detected once. The V and J genes are TRBV7-2 and TRBJ1-1, with D possibly being TRBD1 (6 bases). The sample comprised PBMCs or T cells enriched from blood (not recorded which). The receptor's source is an older woman who had recovered from COVID-19. The CDR3 DNA sequence: TGTGCCAGCAGCAAACAGGGATTGCTAACTGAAGCTTTCTTT. It is translated as CASSKQGLLTEAFF. Filled out from reference TRBV7-2 and TRBJ1-1, the complete variable domain reads GAGVSQSPSNKVTEKGKDVELRCDPISGHTALYWYRQSLGQGLEFLIYFQGNSAPDKSGLPSDRFSAERTGGSVSTLTIQRTQQEDSAVYLCASSKQGLLTEAFFGQGTRLTVV.